This TCR beta chain was found in a study of shared clonotypes between healthy human individuals. Study in general: A couple of women and a few men aged 18 to 49 made up the donors. Each donor's CD4 naive and CD4 memory cells filled three plates apiece, CD8 naive two, and CD8 memory one.

Naive CD8 cells were CD45RO-negative, positively selected for CCR7, excluding terminally differentiated effector memory CD45RA+ cells. As handled by the study authors: ImmunoSEQ only sent back junction sequences with no quality scores, so filtering was done differently. TCRdb's copy holds only in-frame clones and misses some; the assay was immunoSEQ multiplex PCR. Clone size and V and J calls were adopted from that table, with D and trimming inferred from the DNA. The sample includes about 2.1 million clones, about 93% of them seen just once. CDR3 length: 16 residues. Trimming removed 2 bases from V and 3 bases from J, with 13 bases in between. CDR1 MNHEY and CDR2 SMNVEV come from the germline V gene (reference sequence).

The V and J genes are TRBV27 and TRBJ1-4; D not resolved. The sequence came from a young man in good health. Some clones in this sample may be carry-over from other donors' samples. Source material: naive CD8+ T cells from PBMCs. CDR3 region: CASSLGPGSANEKLFF. DNA for the CDR3: TGTGCCAGCAGTTTAGGGCCGGGCAGTGCTAATGAAAAACTGTTTTTT.